This T cell receptor (beta chain) originates from a study of cytomegalovirus exposure and HLA in healthy donors. Study-level findings and limits: There were some public TCRs occurring in many donors, but most TCR sequences were rare. There were several of the most significant clusters that appeared linked to common viral pathogens in a later analysis. Researchers reported that a few CMV-associated chains were confirmed in vitro as CMV antigen-specific. The authors later linked a missense DCLRE1C variant to TCR beta V- and J-gene trimming.

V lost 3 bases and J lost 7; bases outside the gene matches: 15. The V gene's germline CDR1 is SGHDT and CDR2 YYEEEE. The CDR3 sequence is 17 residues long. A single count supports this clone. Its antigen remains unidentified. A multiplex PCR was run with 60 Vbeta primers and 13 Jbeta primers. TCRdb's table, derived via immunoSEQ multiplex PCR, lists solely in-frame clones and lacks some. The profile shows 150,000 to 250,000 clones, 60% to 85% of them singletons. The sample comprised PBMCs. The J gene is TRBJ2-7, the V gene TRBV5-6, with 11 bases matching TRBD1. The clonotype originates from a girl aged 5-17 years in good health and CMV-seropositive. As DNA, the CDR3 is TGTGCCAGCAGCTCCTTAAACTCTGGACAGGGGGCTTGGGAGCAGTACTTC. Translated, it gives CASSSLNSGQGAWEQYF. Full variable domain (remainder filled in from reference TRBV5-6 and TRBJ2-7): DAGVTQSPTHLIKTRGQQVTLRCSPKSGHDTVSWYQQALGQGPQFIFQYYEEEERQRGNFPDRFSGHQFPNYSSELNVNALLLGDSALYLCASSSLNSGQGAWEQYFGPGTRLTVT.